The present T cell receptor (beta chain) was sequenced within a study of T-cell reconstitution after alpha-beta-depleted transplantation in children. The TCRbeta library incorporated unique molecular identifiers. TCRdb ran MiXCR on the PCR reads and lists one entry per CDR3 protein. There are about 200,000 distinct CDR3 sequences in the sample; 5% to 7.5% occur only once, and around 4.1% lies in the top ten. The CDR3 spans 17 residues. Trimming took 0 bases from V and 3 from J, leaving 15 bases between them. The V gene's germline CDR1 is SGHTA and CDR2 FQGNSA. As for this clonotype: Its antigen is unknown.

Study observations and caveats: Two months or so post-transplant, alpha-beta T cells reportedly derived from several hundred expanded graft clones. Among T cells one year after transplant, newly produced cells accounted for most counts and diversity. Surviving recipient T cells and thymic progenitors accounted for the high day-60 TCRbeta diversity observed in some patients.

The rearrangement joins TRBV7-2 to TRBJ2-1; the D gene is possibly TRBD2 (6 bases). Sequenced material: PBMCs, taken before TCRalphabeta/CD19-depleted stem cell transplant. The TCR was taken from a girl less than two years old with combined immunodeficiency, due to receive a stem cell transplant. This chain's CDR3 is CASSLAAGLPDYNEQFF. CDR3 sequence (DNA): TGTGCCAGCAGCTTAGCAGCGGGTCTACCCGACTACAATGAGCAGTTCTTC.